Listed below are T cell receptor beta chains from one sample, sequenced in a study of blood T cells in healthy people across ages. MiXCR, run by TCRdb on the 5' RACE reads, gives a single entry per CDR3 protein. The sample has about 1.6 million distinct CDR3 sequences; 34% are singletons. The source material was blood. The source of these receptors is a woman aged 30 to 39 in good health. Both conserved end residues are part of each CDR3. A D gene is named only where the DNA matches it firmly. Clone size, where shown, is once, few, many, or a class for clones that have expanded.

TRBJ2-7 | TRBV20-1 | TRBD2 | . | TGCAGTGCTCCCAGGTCCACTAGCGGGCGAGCGGGGGACGAGCAGTACTTC | CSAPRSTSGRAGDEQYF
TRBJ2-7 | TRBV29-1 | . | few | TGCAGCGTTGCAGGGACCTGCGAGCAGTACTTC | CSVAGTCEQYF
TRBJ1-6 | TRBV20-1 | . | . | TGCAGTGCTAGAGGGGGGCAAAATTCACCCCTCCACTTT | CSARGGQNSPLHF
TRBJ2-1 | TRBV5-1 | TRBD2 | . | TGCGCCAGCAGCTTCCGAGGGGAGCGGGGGGTCGAGGAGCAGTTCTTC | CASSFRGERGVEEQFF
TRBJ2-1 | TRBV20-1 | . | few | TGCAGTGCTGCGACGGGCAGCTCCTACAATGAGCAGTTCTTC | CSAATGSSYNEQFF
TRBJ2-7 | TRBV4-2 | TRBD1 | few | TGTGCCAGCAGCCCGATCATCCTGCGACAGGGGTGGTGGTACGAGCAGTACTTC | CASSPIILRQGWWYEQYF
TRBJ2-4 | TRBV3-1 | . | few | TGTGCCAGCAGCCAGGGTGGGCTGGTCCAGTACTTC | CASSQGGLVQYF
TRBJ1-2 | TRBV25-1 | TRBD1 | . | TGTGCCAGCAGTACCGGGACAGGGACGGCGAACTATGGCTACACCTTC | CASSTGTGTANYGYTF
TRBJ1-2 | TRBV27 | . | . | TGTGCCAGCAGCTTCCGGGACACCAATGGCTACACCTTC | CASSFRDTNGYTF
TRBJ2-7 | TRBV3-1 | . | . | TGTGCCAGCAGCCTCCGACGGGGGGCTCGCGAGCAGTACTTC | CASSLRRGAREQYF
TRBJ2-1 | TRBV7-9 | . | few | TGTGCCAGCAGCTCCAGGACACCCCATGAGCAGTTCTTC | CASSSRTPHEQFF
TRBJ1-1 | TRBV6-1 | TRBD1 | . | TGTGCCAGCAGTGATGTCGACAGGGCCTATGAAGCTTTCTTT | CASSDVDRAYEAFF
TRBJ2-7 | TRBV4-1 | TRBD1 | many | TGCGCCAGCAGCCAAGATCGGGACAGTACCGAGCAGTACTTC | CASSQDRDSTEQYF
TRBJ2-3 | TRBV5-1 | TRBD2 | many | TGCGCCAGCAGTCCGGGACTAGTCTCGTATAAAGATACGCAGTATTTT | CASSPGLVSYKDTQYF
TRBJ2-3 | TRBV7-9 | . | few | TGTGCCAGCAGCTTACTGAGCGGAGTAAGCACAGATACGCAGTATTTT | CASSLLSGVSTDTQYF
TRBJ1-6 | TRBV20-1 | TRBD1 | . | TGCAGTGCTAGAGTTGGAGGACAGGGGAACAATTCACCCCTCCACTTT | CSARVGGQGNNSPLHF
TRBJ2-4 | TRBV27 | TRBD2 | . | TGTGCCAGCAGACGAGCGGGACCACGAACCTCTTTAGCCAAAAACATTCAGTACTTC | CASRRAGPRTSLAKNIQYF